This TCR beta chain was found in a study of T cells in Graves' hyperthyroidism and ophthalmopathy. Points from the study as a whole: Ophthalmopathy was predicted by the model a median of 6.5 months ahead of onset. Most thyroid clonotypes expanded above 0.001 appeared in blood too.

V dropped 6 bases and J dropped 2; count of bases not matched to a gene: 13. This CDR3 has 16 residues. A word on this clonotype: The antigen is unknown.

PBMCs came from 9 to 10 ml fresh peripheral blood. Regions amplified from RNA transcripts were the TCR beta CDR3 regions. Primed by the HTBI set, a first-round RT-PCR was run on the TCR CDR3. TCRdb itself ran the multiplex PCR reads through MiXCR, one entry per CDR3 protein. The data contain around 420,000 distinct CDR3 sequences, around 16% of them singletons. This rearrangement joins TRBV12-3 or TRBV12-4 to TRBJ2-7; 7 bases match TRBD2. What was sequenced was blood. The sequence came from a woman under 30 with Graves' hyperthyroidism. The CDR3 sequence: CASSSRIAGGPYEQYF. CDR3 sequence (DNA): TGTGCCAGCAGCTCCCGAATAGCGGGTGGTCCCTACGAGCAGTACTTC.